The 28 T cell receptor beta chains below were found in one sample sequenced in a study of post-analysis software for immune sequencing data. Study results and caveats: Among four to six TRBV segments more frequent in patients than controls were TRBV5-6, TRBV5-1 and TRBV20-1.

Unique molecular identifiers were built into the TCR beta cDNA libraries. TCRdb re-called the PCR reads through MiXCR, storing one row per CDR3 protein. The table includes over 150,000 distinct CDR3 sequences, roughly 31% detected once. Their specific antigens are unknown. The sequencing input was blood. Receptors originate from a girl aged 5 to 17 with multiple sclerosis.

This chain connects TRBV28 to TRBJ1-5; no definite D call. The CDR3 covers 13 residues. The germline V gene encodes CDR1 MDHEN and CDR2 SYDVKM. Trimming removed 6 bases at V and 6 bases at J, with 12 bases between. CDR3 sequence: CASRPTFGQPQHF. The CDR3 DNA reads TGTGCCAGCAGGCCTACTTTTGGTCAGCCCCAGCATTTT.

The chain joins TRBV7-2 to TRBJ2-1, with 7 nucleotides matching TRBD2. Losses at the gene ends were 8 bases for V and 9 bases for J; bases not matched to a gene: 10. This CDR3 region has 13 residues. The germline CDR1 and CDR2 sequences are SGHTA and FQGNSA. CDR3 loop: CASGSGLLTEQFF. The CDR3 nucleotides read TGTGCCAGCGGCTCGGGACTACTTACTGAGCAGTTCTTC.

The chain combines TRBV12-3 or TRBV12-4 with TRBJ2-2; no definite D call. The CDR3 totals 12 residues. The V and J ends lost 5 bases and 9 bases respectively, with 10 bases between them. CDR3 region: CASSPTARELFF. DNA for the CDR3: TGTGCCAGCAGTCCGACGGCCCGGGAGCTGTTTTTT.

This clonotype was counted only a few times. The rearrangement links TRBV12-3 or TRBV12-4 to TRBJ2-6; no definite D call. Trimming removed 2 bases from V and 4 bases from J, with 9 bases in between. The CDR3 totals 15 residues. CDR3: CASSLMEPGANVLTF. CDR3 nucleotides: TGTGCCAGCAGTTTAATGGAACCCGGGGCCAACGTCCTGACTTTC.

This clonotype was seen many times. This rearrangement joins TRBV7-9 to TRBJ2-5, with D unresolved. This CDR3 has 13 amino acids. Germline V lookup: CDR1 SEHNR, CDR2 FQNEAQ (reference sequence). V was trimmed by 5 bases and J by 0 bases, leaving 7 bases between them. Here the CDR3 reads CASSLDNQETQYF. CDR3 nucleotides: TGTGCCAGCAGCCTCGACAACCAAGAGACCCAGTACTTC.

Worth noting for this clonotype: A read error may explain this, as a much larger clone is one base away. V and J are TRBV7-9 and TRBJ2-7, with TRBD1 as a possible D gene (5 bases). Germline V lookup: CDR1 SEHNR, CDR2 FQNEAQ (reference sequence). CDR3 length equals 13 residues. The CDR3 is CASSLAGAYGQYF. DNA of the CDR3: TGTGCCAGCAGCTTAGCAGGGGCCTACGGGCAGTACTTC. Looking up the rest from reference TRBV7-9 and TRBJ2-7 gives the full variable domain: DTGVSQNPRHKITKRGQNVTFRCDPISEHNRLYWYRQTLGQGPEFLTYFQNEAQLEKSRLLSDRFSAERPKGSFSTLEIQRTEQGDSAMYLCASSLAGAYGQYFGPGTRLTVT.

The CDR3 coding sequence is TGTGCCAGCAGCTCGGACAGGGGGCACACTGAAGCTTTCTTT. This sequence encodes CASSSDRGHTEAFF. This rearrangement joins TRBV7-9 to TRBJ1-1; TRBD1 agrees at 11 bases. V was pared by 4 bases and J by 3 bases, with 1 base of the junction left unmatched. Germline CDR1 is SEHNR and CDR2 is FQNEAQ (reference sequence). This CDR3 region has 14 residues.

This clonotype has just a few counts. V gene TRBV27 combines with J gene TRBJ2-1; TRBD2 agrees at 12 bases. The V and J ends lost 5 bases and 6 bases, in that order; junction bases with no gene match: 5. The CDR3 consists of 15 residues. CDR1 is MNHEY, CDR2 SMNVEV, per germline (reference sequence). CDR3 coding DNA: TGTGCCAGCAGTCCGCTAGCGGGAGGGCCCAATGAGCAGTTCTTC. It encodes CASSPLAGGPNEQFF.

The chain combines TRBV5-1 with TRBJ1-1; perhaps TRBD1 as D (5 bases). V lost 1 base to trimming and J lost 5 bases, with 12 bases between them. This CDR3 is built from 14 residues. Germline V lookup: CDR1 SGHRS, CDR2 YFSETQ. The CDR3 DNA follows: TGCGCCAGCAGCTTGACAGGAAGCCCGACTGAAGCTTTCTTT. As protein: CASSLTGSPTEAFF.

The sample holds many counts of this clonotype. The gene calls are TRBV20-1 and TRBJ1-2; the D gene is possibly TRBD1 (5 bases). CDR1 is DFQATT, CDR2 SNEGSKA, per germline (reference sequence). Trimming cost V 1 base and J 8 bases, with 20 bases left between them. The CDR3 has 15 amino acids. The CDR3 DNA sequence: TGCAGTGCTAGAGCTACAGACAAACCCGGGGGGGGCTACACCTTC. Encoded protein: CSARATDKPGGGYTF.

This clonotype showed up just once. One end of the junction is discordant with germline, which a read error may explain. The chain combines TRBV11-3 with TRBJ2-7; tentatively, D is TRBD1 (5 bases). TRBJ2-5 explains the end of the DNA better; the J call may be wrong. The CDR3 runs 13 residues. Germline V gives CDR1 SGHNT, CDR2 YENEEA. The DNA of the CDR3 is TGTGTCAGCAGCTTTGGGGCGAGGGAGACCCAGTACTTC. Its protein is CVSSFGARETQYF.

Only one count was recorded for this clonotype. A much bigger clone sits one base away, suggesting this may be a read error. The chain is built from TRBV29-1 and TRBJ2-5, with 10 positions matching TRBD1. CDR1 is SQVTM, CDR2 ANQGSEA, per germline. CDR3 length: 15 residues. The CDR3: CSVTGQGGRLETQDF. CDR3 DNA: TGCAGCGTTACCGGACAGGGGGGACGTCTAGAGACCCAGGACTTC.

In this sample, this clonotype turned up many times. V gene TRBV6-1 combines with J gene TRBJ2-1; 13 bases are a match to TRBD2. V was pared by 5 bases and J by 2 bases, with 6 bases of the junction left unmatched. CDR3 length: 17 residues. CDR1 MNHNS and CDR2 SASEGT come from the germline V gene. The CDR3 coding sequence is TGTGCCAGCAGTCGGACTAGCGGGAGCGGCACCTACAATGAGCAGTTCTTC. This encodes CASSRTSGSGTYNEQFF.

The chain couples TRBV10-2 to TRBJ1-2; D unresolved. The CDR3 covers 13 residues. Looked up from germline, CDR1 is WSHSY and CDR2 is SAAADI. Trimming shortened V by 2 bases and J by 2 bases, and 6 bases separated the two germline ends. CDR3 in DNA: TGCGCCAGCAGTGAGCAAGCGAACTATGGCTACACCTTC. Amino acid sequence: CASSEQANYGYTF.

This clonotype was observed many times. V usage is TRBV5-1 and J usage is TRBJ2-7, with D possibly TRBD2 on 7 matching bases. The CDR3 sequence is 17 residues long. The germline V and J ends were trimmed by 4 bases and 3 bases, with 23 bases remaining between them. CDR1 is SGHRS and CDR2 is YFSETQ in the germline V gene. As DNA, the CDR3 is TGCGCCAGCAGCGTTCAGGGGACTAACTGGGGGAACTACGAGCAGTACTTC. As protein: CASSVQGTNWGNYEQYF.

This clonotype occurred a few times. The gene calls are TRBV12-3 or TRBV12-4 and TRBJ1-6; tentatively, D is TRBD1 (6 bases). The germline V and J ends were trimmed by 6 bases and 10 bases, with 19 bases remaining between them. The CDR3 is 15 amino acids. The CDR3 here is CASRKQGDEVSPLHF. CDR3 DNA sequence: TGTGCCAGCAGAAAACAGGGCGATGAGGTATCACCCCTCCACTTT.

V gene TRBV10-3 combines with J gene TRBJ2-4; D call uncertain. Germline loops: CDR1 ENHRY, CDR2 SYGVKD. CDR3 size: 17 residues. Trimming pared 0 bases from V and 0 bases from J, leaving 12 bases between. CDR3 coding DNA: TGTGCCATCAGTGAGTCAGAGGCCGGTGTAGCCAAAAACATTCAGTACTTC. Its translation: CAISESEAGVAKNIQYF.

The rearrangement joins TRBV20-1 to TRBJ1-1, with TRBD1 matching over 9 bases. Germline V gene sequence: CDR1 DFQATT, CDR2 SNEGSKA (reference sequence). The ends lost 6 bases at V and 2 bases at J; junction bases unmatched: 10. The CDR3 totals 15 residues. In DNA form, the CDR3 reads TGCAGTGCCGGAAACACACAGGGGGCTAACACTGAAGCTTTCTTT. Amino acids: CSAGNTQGANTEAFF.

The CDR3 reads CSARRGGVNTEAFF. CDR3 bases: TGCAGTGCTAGACGAGGGGGAGTGAACACTGAAGCTTTCTTT. The chain employs TRBV20-1 and TRBJ1-1; TRBD1 might be the D (6 bases). The CDR3 is 14 residues long. CDR1 and CDR2 (germline): DFQATT, SNEGSKA (reference sequence). The V end lost 2 bases, the J end lost 0 bases, and 10 bases lay between the germline ends.

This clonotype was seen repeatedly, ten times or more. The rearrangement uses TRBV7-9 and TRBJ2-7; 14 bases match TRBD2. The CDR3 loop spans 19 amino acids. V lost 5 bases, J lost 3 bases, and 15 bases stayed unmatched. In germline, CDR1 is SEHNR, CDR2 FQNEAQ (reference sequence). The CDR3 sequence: CASSPGLAGGNNRDYEQYF. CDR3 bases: TGTGCCAGCAGCCCAGGACTAGCGGGAGGTAATAACCGGGACTACGAGCAGTACTTC. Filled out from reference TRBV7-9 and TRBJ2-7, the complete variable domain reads DTGVSQNPRHKITKRGQNVTFRCDPISEHNRLYWYRQTLGQGPEFLTYFQNEAQLEKSRLLSDRFSAERPKGSFSTLEIQRTEQGDSAMYLCASSPGLAGGNNRDYEQYFGPGTRLTVT.

The DNA for the CDR3 is TGCAGTGCCCCACTTCTTAATGAAAAACTGTTTTTT. It specifies CSAPLLNEKLFF. The V and J genes are TRBV20-1 and TRBJ1-4; no clear D. Germline assignment: CDR1 DFQATT and CDR2 SNEGSKA (reference sequence). This CDR3 comprises 12 residues. V dropped 6 bases and J dropped 4 bases, with 9 bases sitting between them.

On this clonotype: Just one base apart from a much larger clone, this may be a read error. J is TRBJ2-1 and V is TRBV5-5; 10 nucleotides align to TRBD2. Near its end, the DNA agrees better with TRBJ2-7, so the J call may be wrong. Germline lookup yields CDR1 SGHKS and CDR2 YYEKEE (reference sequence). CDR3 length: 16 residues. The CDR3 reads CASSSRTSGAYNEQYF. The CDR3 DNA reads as TGTGCCAGCAGCTCCCGGACTAGCGGAGCCTACAATGAGCAGTACTTC.

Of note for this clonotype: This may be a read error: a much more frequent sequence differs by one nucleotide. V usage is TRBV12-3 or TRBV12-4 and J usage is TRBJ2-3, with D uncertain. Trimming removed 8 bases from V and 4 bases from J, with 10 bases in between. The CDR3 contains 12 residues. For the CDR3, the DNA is TGTGCCAGCCCAAGTCTTGCAGATACGCAGTATTTT. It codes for CASPSLADTQYF.

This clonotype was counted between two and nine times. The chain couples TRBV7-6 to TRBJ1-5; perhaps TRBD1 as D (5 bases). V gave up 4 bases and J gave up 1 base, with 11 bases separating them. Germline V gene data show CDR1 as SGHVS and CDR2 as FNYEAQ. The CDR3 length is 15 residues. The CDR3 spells CASSSQGDSNQPQHF. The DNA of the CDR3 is TGTGCCAGCAGCTCGCAGGGTGACAGCAATCAGCCCCAGCATTTT.

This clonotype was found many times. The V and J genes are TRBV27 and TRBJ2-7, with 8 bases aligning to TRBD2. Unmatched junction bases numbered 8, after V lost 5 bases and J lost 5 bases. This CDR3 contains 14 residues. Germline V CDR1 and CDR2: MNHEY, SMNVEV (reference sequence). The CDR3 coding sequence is TGTGCCAGCAGTCCGACGGGGGGGCGCAACGAGCAGTACTTC. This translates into CASSPTGGRNEQYF.

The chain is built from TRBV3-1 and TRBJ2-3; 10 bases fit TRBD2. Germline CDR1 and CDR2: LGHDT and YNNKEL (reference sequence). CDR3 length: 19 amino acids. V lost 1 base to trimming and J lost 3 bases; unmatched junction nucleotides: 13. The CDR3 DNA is TGTGCCAGCAGCCAAGTCAGGAGCGGGAGGGGGGGGAAGACAGATACGCAGTATTTT. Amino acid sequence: CASSQVRSGRGGKTDTQYF.

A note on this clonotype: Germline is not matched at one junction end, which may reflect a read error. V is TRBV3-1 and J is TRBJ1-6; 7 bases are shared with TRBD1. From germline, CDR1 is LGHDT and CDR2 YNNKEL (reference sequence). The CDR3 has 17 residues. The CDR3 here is CANSPEGTAQRNPPLHF. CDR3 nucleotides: TGTGCCAACAGCCCAGAAGGGACAGCCCAGAGGAATCCACCCCTCCACTTT.

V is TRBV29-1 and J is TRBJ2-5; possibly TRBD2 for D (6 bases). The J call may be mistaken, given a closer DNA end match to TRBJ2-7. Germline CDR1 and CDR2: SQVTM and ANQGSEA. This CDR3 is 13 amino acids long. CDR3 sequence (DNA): TGCAGCGTTGAAGGGAGGGCGGGGCGCGAGCAGTACTTC. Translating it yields CSVEGRAGREQYF.